The T cell receptor beta chain under discussion was sequenced for a study of beta chain features in type 1 diabetes. Findings and caveats of the study: VDJ junctions sequenced from type 1 diabetes patients showed fewer insertions and more deletions.

A sort by CD45RO/CCR7/CD25/CD127/CD95/CD27 yielded CD4+ naive, central memory, regulatory and stem cell-like memory cells. Once sorted, every population was more than 95% pure. Sequenced material consisted of expressed TCRB transcripts (all of the isolated RNA was reverse transcribed). About 3.9 million reads on average were seen across naive, central memory and regulatory T cell samples. The assay was immunoSEQ multiplex PCR, and TCRdb's table has in-frame clones only and misses some. The table shows 330,000 or so clones, with 14% occurring only once. Germline-derived CDR1 and CDR2 are SGHTA and FQGNSA. Between the trimmed V and J ends, which lost 1 base and 5 bases, there was a span of 14 bases. This CDR3 has 15 residues. Remarks on this clone: The antigen remains undetermined.

Source material: central memory CD4+ T cells from blood. The sequence was collected from a man under 40 in good health. The V and J genes are TRBV7-2 and TRBJ1-1, with unresolved D. CDR3 residues: CASSLGTGMRTEAFF. The CDR3 DNA reads as TGTGCCAGCAGCTTAGGCACGGGAATGAGGACTGAAGCTTTCTTT. Based on the CDR3 plus reference TRBV7-2 and TRBJ1-1, the full variable domain is GAGVSQSPSNKVTEKGKDVELRCDPISGHTALYWYRQSLGQGLEFLIYFQGNSAPDKSGLPSDRFSAERTGGSVSTLTIQRTQQEDSAVYLCASSLGTGMRTEAFFGQGTRLTVV.